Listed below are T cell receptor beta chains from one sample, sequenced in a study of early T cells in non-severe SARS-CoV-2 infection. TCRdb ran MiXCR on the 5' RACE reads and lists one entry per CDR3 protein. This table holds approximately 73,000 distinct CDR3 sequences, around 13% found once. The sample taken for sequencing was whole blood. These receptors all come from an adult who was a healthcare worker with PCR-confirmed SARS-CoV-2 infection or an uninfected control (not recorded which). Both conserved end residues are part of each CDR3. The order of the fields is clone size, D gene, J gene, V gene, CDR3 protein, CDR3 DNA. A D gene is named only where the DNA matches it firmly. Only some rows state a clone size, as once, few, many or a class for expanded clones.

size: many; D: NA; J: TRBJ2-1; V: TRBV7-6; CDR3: CASSLYEGPNEQFF; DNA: TGTGCCAGCAGCTTATATGAGGGACCCAATGAGCAGTTCTTC
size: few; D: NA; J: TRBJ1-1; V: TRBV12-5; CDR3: CASGLGMNTEAFF; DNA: TGTGCTAGTGGTTTGGGGATGAACACTGAAGCTTTCTTT
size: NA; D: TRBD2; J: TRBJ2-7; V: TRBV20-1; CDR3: CSATLLRAGGGHEQYF; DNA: TGCAGTGCTACCCTCCTTAGAGCGGGAGGGGGTCACGAGCAGTACTTC
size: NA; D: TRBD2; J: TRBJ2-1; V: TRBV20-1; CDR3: CSARLAGAVYNEQFF; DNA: TGCAGTGCTAGGTTGGCGGGAGCAGTCTACAATGAGCAGTTCTTC
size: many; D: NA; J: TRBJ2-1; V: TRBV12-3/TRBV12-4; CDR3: CASSSGGGEQFF; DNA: TGTGCCAGCAGTTCTGGGGGTGGAGAGCAGTTCTTC
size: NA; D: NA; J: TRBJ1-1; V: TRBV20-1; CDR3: CSAPRGHMNTEAFF; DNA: TGCAGTGCTCCGCGAGGTCACATGAACACTGAAGCTTTCTTT
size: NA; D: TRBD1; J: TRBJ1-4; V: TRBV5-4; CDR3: CASGALDRGNGEKLFF; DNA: TGTGCCAGCGGAGCACTGGACAGGGGAAACGGTGAAAAACTGTTTTTT
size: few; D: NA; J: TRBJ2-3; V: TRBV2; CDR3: CASTFGRPSTDTQYF; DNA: TGTGCCAGCACATTTGGGAGACCAAGCACAGATACGCAGTATTTT
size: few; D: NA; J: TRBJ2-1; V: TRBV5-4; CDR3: CASSTMGKHYNEQFF; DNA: TGTGCCAGCAGCACGATGGGTAAACACTACAATGAGCAGTTCTTC
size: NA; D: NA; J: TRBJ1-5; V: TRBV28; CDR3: CASRRDPNQPQHF; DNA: TGTGCCAGCAGGCGGGACCCGAATCAGCCCCAGCATTTT
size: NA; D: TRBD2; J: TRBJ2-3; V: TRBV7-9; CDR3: CASSLAILAGATDTQYF; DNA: TGTGCCAGCAGCTTAGCGATCCTAGCGGGGGCCACAGATACGCAGTATTTT
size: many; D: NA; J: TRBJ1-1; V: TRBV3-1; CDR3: CASSPRSQVTTEAFF; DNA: TGTGCCAGCAGCCCCCGCTCGCAGGTTACCACTGAAGCTTTCTTT
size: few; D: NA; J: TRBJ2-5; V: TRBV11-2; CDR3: CASSLRAMKEETQYF; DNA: TGTGCCAGCAGCTTAAGGGCGATGAAGGAAGAGACCCAGTACTTC
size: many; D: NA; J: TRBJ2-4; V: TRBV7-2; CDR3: CASSLRTDKNIQYF; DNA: TGTGCCAGCAGCTTAAGGACAGATAAAAACATTCAGTACTTC
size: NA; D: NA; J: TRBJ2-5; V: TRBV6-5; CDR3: CASRVGETQYF; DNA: TGTGCCAGCAGGGTCGGGGAGACCCAGTACTTC
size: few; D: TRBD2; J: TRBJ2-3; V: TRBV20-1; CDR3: CSARDELAVTDTQYF; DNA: TGCAGTGCTAGAGATGAACTAGCGGTAACAGATACGCAGTATTTT
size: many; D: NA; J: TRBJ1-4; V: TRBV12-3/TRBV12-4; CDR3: CASSWGTPNEKLFF; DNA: TGTGCCAGCAGTTGGGGGACCCCCAATGAAAAACTGTTTTTT
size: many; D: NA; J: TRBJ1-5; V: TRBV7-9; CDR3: CASSLVVGGGNQPQHF; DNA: TGTGCCAGCAGCTTAGTAGTCGGGGGAGGCAATCAGCCCCAGCATTTT
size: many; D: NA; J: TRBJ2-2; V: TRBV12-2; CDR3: CASRLVQEAELFF; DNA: TGTGCAAGTCGCTTAGTCCAGGAGGCGGAGCTGTTTTTT
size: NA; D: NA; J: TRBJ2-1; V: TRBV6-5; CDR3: CASSYSGGEQFF; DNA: TGTGCCAGCAGTTACTCGGGGGGTGAGCAGTTCTTC
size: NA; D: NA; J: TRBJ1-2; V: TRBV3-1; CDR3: CASSQAGGEYGYTF; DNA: TGTGCCAGCAGCCAAGCCGGGGGGGAGTATGGCTACACCTTC
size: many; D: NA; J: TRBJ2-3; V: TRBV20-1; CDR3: CSAPKGSKDTQYF; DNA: TGCAGTGCTCCTAAGGGATCCAAAGATACGCAGTATTTT
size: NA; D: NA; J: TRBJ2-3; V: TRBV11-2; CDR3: CASINRGLSTDTQYF; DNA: TGTGCCAGCATCAACCGGGGACTTTCCACAGATACGCAGTATTTT
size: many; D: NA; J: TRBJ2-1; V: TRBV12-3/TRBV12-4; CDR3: CASKGLQRTSYNEQFF; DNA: TGTGCCAGCAAGGGGCTCCAGCGGACTTCCTACAATGAGCAGTTCTTC
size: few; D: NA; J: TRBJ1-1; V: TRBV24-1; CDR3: CATSAGVGDTEAFF; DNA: TGTGCCACCAGTGCGGGGGTGGGGGATACTGAAGCTTTCTTT
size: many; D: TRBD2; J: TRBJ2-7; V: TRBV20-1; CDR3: CSASLAGFYEQYF; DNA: TGCAGTGCTAGTCTAGCGGGTTTCTACGAGCAGTACTTC
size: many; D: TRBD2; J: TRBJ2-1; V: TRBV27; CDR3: CASRRETGVEQFF; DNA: TGTGCCAGCAGGCGGGAGACGGGGGTTGAGCAGTTCTTC
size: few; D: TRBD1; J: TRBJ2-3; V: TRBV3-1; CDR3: CASSPGQGTDTQYF; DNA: TGTGCCAGCAGCCCGGGACAGGGCACAGATACGCAGTATTTT
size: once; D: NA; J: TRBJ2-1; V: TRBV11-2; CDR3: CASSSLDNEQFF; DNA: TGTGCCAGCAGCTCCCTTGACAATGAGCAGTTCTTC
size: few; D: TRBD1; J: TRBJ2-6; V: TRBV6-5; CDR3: CASTPQWTGSMSGASGANVLTF; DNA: TGTGCCAGCACTCCCCAGTGGACAGGGTCTATGAGCGGTGCTTCTGGGGCCAACGTCCTGACTTTC
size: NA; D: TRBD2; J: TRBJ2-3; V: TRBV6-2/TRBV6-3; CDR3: CASSSGGATDTQYF; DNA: TGTGCCAGCAGTAGCGGGGGGGCCACAGATACGCAGTATTTT
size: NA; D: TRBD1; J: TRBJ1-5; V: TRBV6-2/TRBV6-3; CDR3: CASRADGFGQEKGNQPQHF; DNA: TGTGCCAGCAGGGCTGACGGTTTTGGACAGGAAAAAGGCAATCAGCCCCAGCATTTT
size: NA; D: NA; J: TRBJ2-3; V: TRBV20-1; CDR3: CSAPPTGITTDTQYF; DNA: TGCAGTGCTCCCCCGACGGGTATAACGACAGATACGCAGTATTTT
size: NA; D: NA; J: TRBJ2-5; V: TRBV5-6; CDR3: CASSPRSQETQYF; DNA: TGTGCCAGCAGCCCGAGGTCCCAAGAGACCCAGTACTTC
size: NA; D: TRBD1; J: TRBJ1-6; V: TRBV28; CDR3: CASSLRQGRSPLHF; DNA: TGTGCCAGCAGTTTAAGACAGGGGCGTTCACCCCTCCACTTT
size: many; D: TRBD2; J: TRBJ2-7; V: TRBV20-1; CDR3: CSASTSGRGSPYEQYF; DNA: TGCAGTGCTAGTACTAGCGGGAGGGGATCCCCCTACGAGCAGTACTTC
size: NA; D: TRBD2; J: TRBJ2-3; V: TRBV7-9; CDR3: CASSAGLAESTDTQYF; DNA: TGTGCCAGCAGCGCCGGACTAGCGGAAAGCACAGATACGCAGTATTTT
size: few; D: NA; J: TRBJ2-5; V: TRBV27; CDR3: CASSRRGDWKKETQYF; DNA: TGTGCCAGCAGTAGGAGGGGAGACTGGAAAAAAGAGACCCAGTACTTC
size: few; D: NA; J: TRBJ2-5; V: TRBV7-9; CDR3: CASSFPGLETQYF; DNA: TGTGCCAGCAGCTTCCCAGGGTTAGAGACCCAGTACTTC
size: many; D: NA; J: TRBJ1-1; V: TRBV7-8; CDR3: CASSPLTTLNTEAFF; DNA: TGTGCCAGCAGCCCCTTGACAACCCTGAACACTGAAGCTTTCTTT
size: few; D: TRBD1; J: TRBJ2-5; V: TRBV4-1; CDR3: CASSPGTGGKETQYF; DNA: TGCGCCAGCAGCCCCGGGACAGGGGGCAAGGAGACCCAGTACTTC
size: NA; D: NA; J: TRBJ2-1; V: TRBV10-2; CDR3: CASGGKISYNEQFF; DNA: TGCGCCAGCGGGGGAAAAATCTCCTACAATGAGCAGTTCTTC
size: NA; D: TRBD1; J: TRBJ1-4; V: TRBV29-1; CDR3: CSVRGRTNEKLFF; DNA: TGCAGCGTTAGGGGGCGAACTAATGAAAAACTGTTTTTT
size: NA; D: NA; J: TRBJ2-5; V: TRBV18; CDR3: CASSPPEVSETQYF; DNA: TGTGCCAGCTCACCACCAGAGGTGTCGGAGACCCAGTACTTC
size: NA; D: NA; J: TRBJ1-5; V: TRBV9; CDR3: CASSVGSNQPQHF; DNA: TGTGCCAGCAGCGTAGGCAGCAATCAGCCCCAGCATTTT
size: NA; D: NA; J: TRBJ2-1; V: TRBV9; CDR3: CASSPREDSYNEQFF; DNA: TGTGCCAGCAGCCCTAGGGAGGACTCCTACAATGAGCAGTTCTTC
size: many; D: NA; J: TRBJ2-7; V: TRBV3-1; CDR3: CASSQGGEQYF; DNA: TGTGCCAGCAGCCAAGGAGGCGAGCAGTACTTC
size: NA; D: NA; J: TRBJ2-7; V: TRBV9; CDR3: CASNPTGFGEQYF; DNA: TGTGCCAGCAACCCAACAGGGTTTGGCGAGCAGTACTTC
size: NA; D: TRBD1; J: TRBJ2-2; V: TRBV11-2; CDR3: CASSLRYRGDYTGELFF; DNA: TGTGCCAGCAGCTTACGCTACAGGGGGGACTACACCGGGGAGCTGTTTTTT
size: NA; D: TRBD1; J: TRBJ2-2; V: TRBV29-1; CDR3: CSAGQVSPGELFF; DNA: TGCAGCGCTGGACAGGTCTCCCCCGGGGAGCTGTTTTTT
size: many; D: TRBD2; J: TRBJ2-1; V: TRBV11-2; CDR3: CASSFFPTSGGRLSSYNEQFF; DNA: TGTGCCAGCAGCTTCTTCCCGACTAGCGGGGGGCGTTTGAGCTCCTACAATGAGCAGTTCTTC